This T cell receptor (beta chain) was retrieved from a study of Ad26.COV2.S vaccination and SARS-CoV-2 variants. On the study more broadly: Ad26.COV2.S given intramuscularly, once or twice 56 days apart. Overall study results and limits: Recipients of either vaccine or placebo displayed similar breadth of non-spike TCRs.

Described treatment: over 15 received Ad26.COV2.S at low or high dose, single or two shots; about 5 received placebo; per-sample allocation not given. Vaccine and placebo recipients were sampled on day 63 after the first injection. Generated by immunoSEQ multiplex PCR, the TCRdb table keeps only in-frame clones and is missing some. The sample yields hundreds of thousands of clones, 80% to 90% seen once. Germline loops: CDR1 SGHAT, CDR2 FQNNGV. The junction had 7 bases not matched to a gene; V was cut back by 0 bases and J by 12 bases. The length of the CDR3 is 16 residues. This clone was picked up one time. As yet, its antigen is unknown.

The input for sequencing was peripheral blood, taken in a trial of Ad26.COV2.S vaccine versus placebo. This TCR was sampled from a person between 18 and 59 years old who received the Ad26.COV2.S COVID-19 vaccine or a placebo. The chain is built from TRBV11-2 and TRBJ2-1; 14 bases align to TRBD2. The DNA for the CDR3 is TGTGCCAGCAGCTTAGAGGGACTAGCGGGGGAAACTACGCAGTTCTTC. As protein: CASSLEGLAGETTQFF.